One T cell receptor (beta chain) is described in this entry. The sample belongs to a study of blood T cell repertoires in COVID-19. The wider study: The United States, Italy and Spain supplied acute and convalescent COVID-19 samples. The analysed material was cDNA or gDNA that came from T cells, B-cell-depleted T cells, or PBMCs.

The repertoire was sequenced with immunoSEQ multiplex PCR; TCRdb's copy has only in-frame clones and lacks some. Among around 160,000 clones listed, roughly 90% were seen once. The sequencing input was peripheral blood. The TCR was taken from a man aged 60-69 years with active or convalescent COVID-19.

CDR3 residues: CASSPLTVGKETQYF. CDR3 nucleotides: TGTGCCAGCAGCCCTCTGACAGTTGGTAAAGAGACCCAGTACTTC. The rearrangement uses TRBV3-1 (or the pseudogene TRBV3-2) and TRBJ2-5, with a weak D call TRBD1 (5 bases). Trimming removed 4 bases from V and 3 bases from J, with 15 bases in between. This CDR3 has 15 amino acids. Germline CDR1 is LGHDT and CDR2 is YNNKEL (reference sequence).